This TCR beta chain was identified during a study of blood T cell repertoires in COVID-19. The ends lost 10 bases at V and 3 bases at J; junction bases unmatched: 8. This CDR3 is 13 amino acids long. In germline, CDR1 is MNHEY, CDR2 SVGAGI. This clone was seen a handful of times. Methods used by the authors: Reference gene primer amplification yielded estimated nucleated cell counts. Assay: immunoSEQ multiplex PCR; the TCRdb copy retains only in-frame clones and omits some. The DNA gave D and trimming, while V, J and clone size come from that table. The table includes under 250,000 clones, roughly nine tenths detected once.

V is TRBV6-5 and J is TRBJ2-7, with TRBD1 identical over 8 bases. The specimen was peripheral blood. The origin of this receptor is a woman between 55 and 75 years old who had recovered from COVID-19. The CDR3 region is CAIRTGLSYEQYF. Here the CDR3 DNA reads TGTGCCATCCGGACAGGGTTAAGCTACGAGCAGTACTTC.